This T cell receptor beta chain was identified during a study of blood T cells in healthy people across ages. V was pared by 2 bases and J by 5 bases, with 12 bases between. Per the germline V gene, CDR1 is DFQATT and CDR2 is SNEGSKA (reference sequence). CDR3 length: 13 amino acids. This clonotype was seen a handful of times. Its antigen is undetermined. Study results and caveats: It was the long-lived donors that had more naive CD4+ cells and higher diversity than aged donors.

Primers used in a second PCR of about 6 to 12 cycles were a sample-barcoded 5' primer and a J-beta primer mix. Each of the cDNA molecules was tagged by a template-switch adaptor with 12 random nucleotides. TCRdb called the 5' RACE reads again in MiXCR, with one record for every CDR3 protein. The repertoire consists of 1.4 million or so distinct CDR3 sequences, with around 40% occurring once and the leading ten covering about 3.8%. This TCR was sampled from a woman aged 18-30 years in good health. Sequenced input: blood. The chain uses TRBV20-1 and TRBJ1-1; maybe TRBD1 (5 bases). The CDR3 DNA reads TGCAGTGCTAGAAGAGGGGCGCATACTGAAGCTTTCTTT. Amino acid sequence: CSARRGAHTEAFF.